The 4 T cell receptor beta chains given below trace back to one sample, sequenced in a study of blood T cell repertoires in COVID-19. Data came from immunoSEQ multiplex PCR; TCRdb stores just in-frame clones and leaves some out. The profile shows 65,000 to 95,000 clones, about four fifths of them singletons. The source material was peripheral blood. All receptors derive from a woman aged 40 to 55 with active or convalescent COVID-19.

This sequence joins TRBV6-2 or TRBV6-3 and TRBJ1-2; D is unclear. V gave up 6 bases and J gave up 3 bases, with 8 bases separating them. The CDR3 extends over 12 amino acids. In germline, CDR1 is MNHEY, CDR2 SVGEGT. The CDR3 region has the DNA TGTGCCAGCAGCCCTACGGACTATGGCTACACCTTC. It codes for CASSPTDYGYTF.

The chain is built from TRBV4-2 and TRBJ1-4; D is uncertain. Between the trimmed V and J ends, which lost 0 bases and 8 bases, there was a span of 16 bases. Germline V lookup: CDR1 LGHNA, CDR2 YNFKEQ. CDR3 size: 16 residues. CDR3 nucleotides: TGTGCCAGCAGCCAAGATCGGGGAGGCGAAGGGGAAAAACTGTTTTTT. As protein: CASSQDRGGEGEKLFF.

V gene TRBV15 combines with J gene TRBJ2-5; 11 positions agree with TRBD2. The CDR3 contains 20 residues. Germline CDR1 is LNHNV and CDR2 is YYDKDF (reference sequence). With 0 bases clipped from V and 5 bases from J, the junction kept 17 bases outside the gene matches. The CDR3 protein is CATSRDLHSGRAVPGETQYF. CDR3 coding DNA: TGTGCCACCAGCAGAGATCTCCATAGCGGGAGGGCCGTTCCGGGCGAGACCCAGTACTTC.

The chain combines TRBV9 with TRBJ1-6; 7 bases map to TRBD1. Germline V CDR1 and CDR2: SGDLS, YYNGEE. This CDR3 comprises 15 residues. With V trimmed by 3 bases and J by 5 bases, 5 bases remained unmatched. Here the CDR3 DNA reads TGTGCCAGCAGCGCGGGACAGCCCCATAATTCACCCCTCCACTTT. It codes for CASSAGQPHNSPLHF.